What follows are 4 T cell receptor beta chains derived from one specimen sequenced in a study of OX40 agonist ivuxolimab in advanced cancers. Produced via immunoSEQ multiplex PCR; TCRdb's table is partial and in-frame only. This sample yields about 68,000 clones, of which approximately 90% are seen a single time; roughly 1% belongs to the top ten. The material was CD4+ or CD8+ T cells sorted from blood, obtained in a trial of the OX40 agonist ivuxolimab. The receptors derive from an adult with an advanced solid tumor such as melanoma, head and neck, liver or kidney cancer.

V is TRBV5-8 and J is TRBJ2-2; TRBD2 agrees at 9 bases. V was clipped by 4 bases and J by 6 bases; unmatched bases: 13. Germline V gene sequence: CDR1 SGHTS, CDR2 YDEGEE. The CDR3 sequence is 17 residues long. CDR3 protein: CASSVNPGLAAAGELFF. The CDR3 DNA follows: TGTGCCAGCAGCGTCAATCCGGGACTAGCAGCTGCCGGGGAGCTGTTTTTT.

V is TRBV10-3 and J is TRBJ1-2; TRBD1 matches 8 bases. Germline CDR1 and CDR2: ENHRY and SYGVKD. The CDR3 runs to 15 residues. J gave up 1 base and V 6 bases, and 7 bases lay outside the gene matches. CDR3 amino acids: CAISGQGRGNYGYTF. Here the CDR3 DNA reads TGTGCCATCAGCGGACAGGGCCGAGGTAACTATGGCTACACCTTC.

The rearrangement joins TRBV27 to TRBJ2-7; 10 nucleotides agree with TRBD2. Germline CDR1 MNHEY, CDR2 SMNVEV (reference sequence). The CDR3 length is 15 residues. V was clipped by 6 bases and J by 2 bases; unmatched bases: 7. The CDR3 protein is CASRRGLAEPYEQYF. In DNA, the CDR3 is TGTGCCAGCAGGCGTGGACTAGCGGAACCCTACGAGCAGTACTTC.

The chain couples TRBV19 to TRBJ1-4; D gene uncertain. This CDR3 comprises 15 residues. CDR1 is LNHDA, CDR2 SQIVND, per germline (reference sequence). Trimming removed 5 bases at V and 4 bases at J, with 14 bases between. This chain's CDR3 is CASSYRELGNEKLFF. CDR3 DNA: TGTGCCAGTAGTTACCGGGAGCTCGGTAATGAAAAACTGTTTTTT.